Given below is one T cell receptor beta chain in context. The antigen is unknown. The authors ran the assay at deep level. Across several immunoSEQ plates, the genomic DNA of each subset was split evenly. Assay used: immunoSEQ multiplex PCR; TCRdb lists only in-frame clones, some missing. The table lists under 650,000 clones, about 95% of them singletons, with about 0.054% in the top ten. This entry is derived from a study of shared clonotypes between healthy human individuals. Study results and caveats: Non-shared clonotypes had lower generation probabilities than those shared by all four donors.

The CDR3 length is 14 residues. The chain carries TRBV21-1 and TRBJ2-1; the table's D call TRBD2 went unverified against the DNA. TRBV21-1 is annotated as a pseudogene. What was sequenced was naive CD4+ T cells sorted from blood. Subset denoted: CD45RA+ positively selected. The clonotype was recovered from a woman between 25 and 40 years old in good health. The CDR3 reads CASSNRGSYNEQFF. The CDR3 nucleotides read TGTGCCAGCAGCAACCGGGGTTCGTACAATGAGCAGTTCTTC.